This TCR beta chain originates from a study of blood T cell repertoires in COVID-19. Assay used: immunoSEQ multiplex PCR; TCRdb lists only in-frame clones, some missing. This sample carries some 68,000 clones, around nine tenths of them seen once, and the ten largest clones take 2% to 2.5%. This sequence originates from a human donor in a cohort sampled during active COVID-19. The sequencing input was peripheral blood.

As DNA, the CDR3 is TGTGCCAGCAGCGTAGGTACAGGGGGAAGGTACGAGCAGTACTTC. It specifies CASSVGTGGRYEQYF. V and J are TRBV9 and TRBJ2-7; 8 bases fit TRBD1. This CDR3 has 15 amino acids. Per germline, CDR1 SGDLS and CDR2 YYNGEE. V lost 0 bases, J lost 4 bases, and 6 bases stayed unmatched.